This T cell receptor beta chain stems from a study of PD-1 blockade in classical Hodgkin lymphoma. Overall study findings and caveats: According to reports, newly diagnosed patients had lower baseline TCR diversity than healthy donors, and relapsed/refractory patients had lower baseline TCR diversity still. Complete responders matched newly diagnosed patients in baseline diversity.

The V end lost 5 bases, the J end lost 7 bases, and 21 bases lay between the germline ends. The CDR3 loop spans 15 amino acids. Germline CDR1 SGDLS, CDR2 YYNGEE. Clones were sequenced by immunoSEQ multiplex PCR, and TCRdb holds only the in-frame ones, with some missing. The repertoire includes roughly 20,000 clones, roughly 77% of them detected once, and approximately 22% sits in the top ten. The time point: cycle 4 day 1 (C4D1), after 6 weeks of nivolumab. After autologous stem cell transplantation all patients relapsed, and prior brentuximab vedotin exposure differed between cohorts. Remarks on this clone: The target antigen is unknown.

Sequenced material: peripheral blood mononuclear cells (PBMCs), taken before the fourth cycle of nivolumab. The gene calls are TRBV9 and TRBJ1-1; D may be TRBD1 (5 bases). This sequence was found in a human donor with classical Hodgkin lymphoma. In DNA form, the CDR3 reads TGTGCCAGCAGGAAGCCGGGAGGGGCAGCCGATGAAGCTTTCTTT. Protein: CASRKPGGAADEAFF.